The clone carrying this T cell receptor beta chain has at least ten counts. This sample was included in a study of T-cell reconstitution after alpha-beta-depleted transplantation in children. Unique molecular identifiers were used to barcode this TCRbeta library. TCRdb used MiXCR to reprocess the PCR reads, holding one entry per CDR3 protein. Of roughly 90,000 distinct CDR3 sequences listed, roughly an eighth are singletons. CDR1 DFQATT and CDR2 SNEGSKA come from the germline V gene (reference sequence). V was pared by 1 base and J by 6 bases, with 8 bases of the junction left unmatched. The CDR3 runs to 14 residues.

This specimen was PBMCs from the stem cell graft donor, taken from the stem cell graft. The chain employs TRBV20-1 and TRBJ2-7; the match to TRBD2 covers 8 bases. This clonotype was obtained from a human donor who donated a stem cell graft to a child with inherited bone marrow failure. CDR3 nucleotides: TGCAGTGCTAGAGCATTGCGGGAGGTAGGCGAGCAGTACTTC. This sequence encodes CSARALREVGEQYF.